This TCR beta chain was obtained from a study of T-cell memory formation after mild COVID-19. TCRdb reanalysed the 5' RACE reads using MiXCR and keeps one entry per CDR3 protein. This repertoire shows around 390,000 distinct CDR3 sequences, about a sixth found once; its top ten account for roughly 21%. This clonotype was detected a few times. CDR1 and CDR2 (germline): SGDLS, YYNGEE. The CDR3 sequence is 14 residues long. V was clipped by 4 bases and J by 0 bases, with 7 bases between them. Sequenced sample: PBMCs or a T cell subset sorted from them (not recorded which). The rearrangement links TRBV9 to TRBJ1-4; D possibly corresponds to TRBD1 (5 bases). The sequence came from a man aged 18-30 years who had mild COVID-19 (a few samples of this study predate the infection). Cell type and time point are not known. This chain's CDR3 is CASSKQATNEKLFF. The CDR3 DNA reads TGTGCCAGCAGCAAACAGGCAACTAATGAAAAACTGTTTTTT.